The 20 T cell receptor beta chains in this list originate from one sample, sequenced in a study of cytomegalovirus exposure and HLA in healthy donors. The PCR had 60 Vbeta and 13 Jbeta primers. Produced via immunoSEQ multiplex PCR; TCRdb's table is partial and in-frame only. The sample includes about 140,000 clones, roughly 76% of them seen just once. Sequencing input: PBMCs. The receptors here all came from a woman younger than 45 in good health and CMV-seronegative.

This rearrangement joins TRBV25-1 to TRBJ2-1, with a tentative D call TRBD1 (6 bases). CDR1 and CDR2 from the germline V gene are MGHDK and SYGVNS. Trimming left V 1 base short and J 7 bases short, with 20 bases between. CDR3 length: 17 amino acids. The CDR3 protein is CASSELEGDRIGNEQFF. The CDR3 bases are TGTGCCAGCAGTGAATTAGAGGGGGACCGGATAGGGAATGAGCAGTTCTTC.

This clone showed up just a few times. V usage is TRBV25-1 and J usage is TRBJ1-2; TRBD1 aligns across 7 bases. Germline V gives CDR1 MGHDK, CDR2 SYGVNS. The ends lost 5 bases at V and 8 bases at J; junction bases unmatched: 8. This CDR3 comprises 13 residues. The CDR3 region is CASSPGTAGGYTF. CDR3 sequence (DNA): TGTGCCAGCAGTCCCGGGACAGCTGGGGGCTACACCTTC.

This rearrangement joins TRBV13 to TRBJ2-7; the D gene is possibly TRBD1 (6 bases). The CDR3 has 16 residues. Trimming cost V 0 bases and J 0 bases, with 12 bases left between them. Germline V gene lookup returns CDR1 PRHDT and CDR2 FYEKMQ (reference sequence). The CDR3 DNA is TGTGCCAGCAGCTTAGGGGTACAGGGTTTCTCCTACGAGCAGTACTTC. This codes for CASSLGVQGFSYEQYF.

In this sample, this clone turned up a few times. The rearrangement links TRBV6-5 to TRBJ1-1, with TRBD1 matching 9 bases. The CDR3 loop spans 15 amino acids. CDR1 is MNHEY and CDR2 is SVGAGI in the germline V gene. With V trimmed by 5 bases and J by 0 bases, 4 bases remained unmatched. The CDR3 coding sequence is TGTGCCAGCAGTAGACGGACAGGGGTGAACACTGAAGCTTTCTTT. This gives the protein CASSRRTGVNTEAFF.

J is TRBJ2-7 and V is TRBV7-2; the D gene is possibly TRBD1 (6 bases). Germline V gene data show CDR1 as SGHTA and CDR2 as FQGNSA. The CDR3 has 15 residues. V was cut by 3 bases and J by 3 bases, with 15 bases left in between. The CDR3 spells CASSFGTGLIYEQYF. Written as DNA, the CDR3 is TGTGCCAGCAGCTTTGGTACAGGGCTTATCTACGAGCAGTACTTC.

The V and J genes are TRBV15 and TRBJ2-1; TRBD2 agrees at 8 bases. This CDR3 comprises 17 residues. The V and J ends lost 1 base and 4 bases, in that order; junction bases with no gene match: 9. Germline CDR1 LNHNV, CDR2 YYDKDF (reference sequence). The CDR3, as DNA: TGTGCCACCAGCAGAGGAGCAGCGGGAGACGAATACAATGAGCAGTTCTTC. Protein: CATSRGAAGDEYNEQFF.

This chain uses TRBV4-3 with TRBJ1-5; a possible D gene is TRBD1 (5 bases). V was pared by 0 bases and J by 0 bases, with 24 bases between. Per the germline V gene, CDR1 is LGHNA and CDR2 is YSLEER. The length of the CDR3 is 21 residues. CDR3 loop: CASSQEWLPRVGPNSNQPQHF. CDR3 coding DNA: TGCGCCAGCAGCCAAGAGTGGCTCCCCAGGGTAGGACCTAATAGCAATCAGCCCCAGCATTTT.

V gene TRBV27 combines with J gene TRBJ2-2; the match to TRBD1 covers 9 bases. V lost 6 bases to trimming and J lost 5 bases; unmatched junction nucleotides: 4. The CDR3 loop spans 14 amino acids. In germline, CDR1 is MNHEY, CDR2 SMNVEV (reference sequence). Here the CDR3 reads CASSWDRETGELFF. Written as DNA, the CDR3 is TGTGCCAGCAGCTGGGACAGGGAGACCGGGGAGCTGTTTTTT.

CDR3 protein: CASSTGGRDYGYTF. As DNA, the CDR3 is TGTGCCAGTTCGACAGGGGGAAGGGACTATGGCTACACCTTC. The J gene is TRBJ1-2, the V gene TRBV19, with 9 bases aligning to TRBD1. The CDR3 is made up of 14 amino acids. V shed 8 bases and J 3 bases; nucleotides not matched to a gene: 7. Germline V gene sequence: CDR1 LNHDA, CDR2 SQIVND (reference sequence).

This chain connects TRBV6-1 to TRBJ1-6, with 9 bases aligning to TRBD1. J gave up 7 bases and V 7 bases, and 5 bases lay outside the gene matches. This CDR3 comprises 14 residues. Germline V lookup: CDR1 MNHNS, CDR2 SASEGT. The CDR3 bases are TGTGCCAGCATATTGGACAGGGGAAATTCACCCCTCCACTTT. It yields the protein CASILDRGNSPLHF.

The genes are TRBV10-2 and TRBJ1-5; 10 bases are a match to TRBD1. After removal of 6 bases from V and 7 bases from J, the junction contained 6 bases not matched to a gene. The CDR3 is 14 amino acids. Germline V CDR1 and CDR2: WSHSY, SAAADI. The CDR3 nucleotides read TGCGCCAGCAGGGGACAGGGGACGGCGCAGCCCCAGCATTTT. Amino acid sequence: CASRGQGTAQPQHF.

The chain employs TRBV7-3 and TRBJ2-7; TRBD2 matches 7 bases. V gave up 4 bases and J gave up 3 bases; unmatched junction bases: 15. The germline V gene has CDR1 SGHTA and CDR2 FQGTGA. The length of the CDR3 is 17 residues. The CDR3 DNA reads TGTGCCAGCAGCTACCGGGGAGGGACCCATGGGGTCTACGAGCAGTACTTC. Protein product: CASSYRGGTHGVYEQYF.

This clone was counted once. The chain joins TRBV6-6 to TRBJ2-7, with 9 bases identical to TRBD1. Per the germline V gene, CDR1 is MNHNY and CDR2 is SVGAGI (reference sequence). Trimming removed 6 bases from V and 2 bases from J; junction bases left unmatched: 8. This CDR3 region has 15 residues. The DNA for the CDR3 is TGTGCCAGCAGCGCCTGGGGACAGGGTACCTACGAGCAGTACTTC. Amino acid sequence: CASSAWGQGTYEQYF.

The rearrangement links TRBV5-1 to TRBJ2-7, with 7 bases aligning to TRBD1. V lost 0 bases, J lost 7 bases, and 13 bases stayed unmatched. CDR1 is SGHRS and CDR2 is YFSETQ in the germline V gene. The CDR3 contains 16 residues. The CDR3 reads CASSLASYTGEEEQYF. Here the CDR3 DNA reads TGCGCCAGCAGCTTGGCCTCATACACAGGGGAAGAGGAGCAGTACTTC.

This clone is a singleton in its sample. The chain joins TRBV9 to TRBJ2-5; TRBD1 aligns across 11 bases. The J call may be wrong; the DNA end is better matched by TRBJ2-7. This CDR3 contains 13 residues. Germline loops: CDR1 SGDLS, CDR2 YYNGEE. CDR3 amino acids: CASGGQGGYEQYF. CDR3 sequence (DNA): TGTGCCAGCGGGGGACAGGGGGGCTACGAGCAGTACTTC.

The genes are TRBV19 and TRBJ1-2; a possible D gene is TRBD1 (6 bases). The CDR3 is made up of 13 amino acids. Trimming shortened V by 5 bases and J by 3 bases, and 10 bases separated the two germline ends. Germline loops: CDR1 LNHDA, CDR2 SQIVND (reference sequence). The CDR3 DNA reads as TGTGCCAGTAGTCCCGGGACACACTATGGCTACACCTTC. This translates into CASSPGTHYGYTF.

This clone was found once. The J gene is TRBJ2-1, the V gene TRBV25-1, with a tentative D call TRBD2 (5 bases). This CDR3 spans 15 amino acids. V shed 2 bases and J shed 3 bases, with 11 bases lying between them. The germline CDR1 and CDR2 sequences are MGHDK and SYGVNS. The CDR3 is CASSERDWYYNEQFF. CDR3 DNA: TGTGCCAGCAGTGAACGGGATTGGTACTACAATGAGCAGTTCTTC.

The chain couples TRBV18 to TRBJ1-5; D is possibly TRBD1 (6 bases). V shed 1 base and J shed 5 bases, with 12 bases lying between them. Germline V gene lookup returns CDR1 KGHSH and CDR2 LQKENI. This CDR3 spans 15 amino acids. The CDR3 DNA is TGTGCCAGCTCACCACAGGTAGGGGGAGATCAGCCCCAGCATTTT. Translating gives CASSPQVGGDQPQHF.

The chain joins TRBV18 to TRBJ1-2; unclear D gene. The CDR3 consists of 15 residues. Trimming cost V 2 bases and J 5 bases, with 15 bases left between them. Germline V lookup: CDR1 KGHSH, CDR2 LQKENI. The CDR3 sequence is CASSPGPEGAYGYTF. The CDR3 nucleotides are TGTGCCAGCTCACCAGGCCCAGAGGGCGCTTATGGCTACACCTTC.

In its sample, this clone was seen once. The chain recombines TRBV18 with TRBJ1-3; TRBD1 aligns across 7 bases. The V segment lost 3 bases and the J segment 2 bases; nucleotides outside the gene matches: 13. Germline V gives CDR1 KGHSH, CDR2 LQKENI. The CDR3 runs 18 residues. CDR3 sequence reads: CASSPLFQSGTAGNTIYF. CDR3 coding DNA: TGTGCCAGCTCACCCCTATTCCAGTCCGGGACAGCTGGAAACACCATATATTTT.